This is a list of T cell receptor beta chains from one sample in a study of cytomegalovirus exposure and HLA in healthy donors. Produced via immunoSEQ multiplex PCR; TCRdb's table is partial and in-frame only. The table lists about 140,000 clones, 60% to 80% of them singletons. The source material was PBMCs. These receptors came from a young man in good health and CMV-seronegative. Each CDR3 is given with its conserved first and last residue. D genes are given only for firm matches. Clone size is stated in some rows and not others, as once, few, many or a class when expanded.

J gene: TRBJ2-7; D gene: NA; clone size: NA; V gene: TRBV2; CDR3 protein: CASSDRVSYEQYF; CDR3 DNA: TGTGCCAGCAGTGATCGGGTCTCCTACGAGCAGTACTTC
J gene: TRBJ2-3; D gene: TRBD2; clone size: NA; V gene: TRBV9; CDR3 protein: CASSARGLAGAADTQYF; CDR3 DNA: TGTGCCAGCAGCGCACGGGGACTAGCGGGAGCCGCAGATACGCAGTATTTT
J gene: TRBJ2-7; D gene: NA; clone size: NA; V gene: TRBV5-1; CDR3 protein: CASSLDQGGYEQYF; CDR3 DNA: TGCGCCAGCAGCTTGGACCAGGGGGGCTACGAGCAGTACTTC
J gene: TRBJ2-7; D gene: TRBD2; clone size: NA; V gene: TRBV10-3; CDR3 protein: CATRLAGGPGEQYF; CDR3 DNA: TGTGCCACCCGGCTAGCGGGAGGGCCGGGCGAGCAGTACTTC
J gene: TRBJ2-3; D gene: NA; clone size: NA; V gene: TRBV21-1; CDR3 protein: CASRFSGEVGNEGTDTQYF; CDR3 DNA: TGTGCCAGCAGATTTAGCGGAGAAGTGGGGAATGAGGGCACAGATACGCAGTATTTT
J gene: TRBJ2-1; D gene: TRBD2; clone size: NA; V gene: TRBV28; CDR3 protein: CASSPGLAGNNEQFF; CDR3 DNA: TGTGCCAGCAGCCCGGGACTAGCGGGTAACAATGAGCAGTTCTTC
J gene: TRBJ1-2; D gene: NA; clone size: NA; V gene: TRBV7-6; CDR3 protein: CASGGYNYGYTF; CDR3 DNA: TGTGCCAGCGGAGGGTATAACTATGGCTACACCTTC
J gene: TRBJ1-2; D gene: NA; clone size: NA; V gene: TRBV16; CDR3 protein: CASSKTPTGGYGYTF; CDR3 DNA: TGTGCCAGCAGCAAGACTCCGACAGGTGGCTATGGCTACACCTTC
J gene: TRBJ1-3; D gene: NA; clone size: once; V gene: TRBV6-6; CDR3 protein: CASSETGSGNTIYF; CDR3 DNA: TGTGCCAGCAGTGAGACAGGCTCTGGAAACACCATATATTTT
J gene: TRBJ2-1; D gene: NA; clone size: NA; V gene: TRBV11-2; CDR3 protein: CASSLGSSGVNNEQFF; CDR3 DNA: TGTGCCAGCAGCTTAGGATCCAGCGGAGTTAACAATGAGCAGTTCTTC
J gene: TRBJ1-5; D gene: TRBD1; clone size: NA; V gene: TRBV5-1; CDR3 protein: CASSTTGDNQPQHF; CDR3 DNA: TGCGCCAGCAGCACAACAGGGGACAATCAGCCCCAGCATTTT
J gene: TRBJ2-5; D gene: TRBD2; clone size: NA; V gene: TRBV12-5; CDR3 protein: CASGGTSGMYQETQYF; CDR3 DNA: TGTGCTAGTGGTGGGACTAGCGGCATGTACCAAGAGACCCAGTACTTC
J gene: TRBJ2-2; D gene: TRBD2; clone size: NA; V gene: TRBV9; CDR3 protein: CASSVDGRATGELFF; CDR3 DNA: TGTGCCAGCAGCGTAGACGGGAGGGCCACCGGGGAGCTGTTTTTT
J gene: TRBJ1-1; D gene: TRBD1; clone size: NA; V gene: TRBV15; CDR3 protein: CATKTDRYTEAFF; CDR3 DNA: TGTGCCACCAAGACGGACAGGTACACTGAAGCTTTCTTT
J gene: TRBJ2-7; D gene: TRBD1; clone size: NA; V gene: TRBV5-1; CDR3 protein: CASSLTYRGHEQYF; CDR3 DNA: TGCGCCAGCAGCCTGACATACAGGGGGCACGAGCAGTACTTC
J gene: TRBJ2-3; D gene: TRBD2; clone size: NA; V gene: TRBV5-4; CDR3 protein: CASSSPPSGPTDTQYF; CDR3 DNA: TGTGCCAGCAGCTCCCCCCCTAGCGGACCCACAGATACGCAGTATTTT
J gene: TRBJ2-1; D gene: NA; clone size: NA; V gene: TRBV6-4; CDR3 protein: CASSPIGGGGYNEQFF; CDR3 DNA: TGTGCCAGCAGTCCAATCGGGGGCGGGGGTTACAATGAGCAGTTCTTC
J gene: TRBJ1-1; D gene: TRBD1; clone size: NA; V gene: TRBV19; CDR3 protein: CASSSGTGRTEAFF; CDR3 DNA: TGTGCCAGTAGTAGCGGGACAGGGAGAACTGAAGCTTTCTTT
J gene: TRBJ2-7; D gene: TRBD2; clone size: NA; V gene: TRBV30; CDR3 protein: CASLAGYEQYF; CDR3 DNA: TGTGCCTCTCTAGCGGGATACGAGCAGTACTTC
J gene: TRBJ1-4; D gene: TRBD1; clone size: NA; V gene: TRBV18; CDR3 protein: CASSPRGGENEKLFF; CDR3 DNA: TGTGCCAGCTCACCAAGAGGGGGCGAAAACGAAAAACTGTTTTTT
J gene: TRBJ2-7; D gene: TRBD2; clone size: NA; V gene: TRBV6-1; CDR3 protein: CASSVNGVAGGRNEQYF; CDR3 DNA: TGTGCCAGCAGTGTGAATGGTGTAGCGGGAGGGAGGAACGAGCAGTACTTC
J gene: TRBJ1-1; D gene: NA; clone size: NA; V gene: TRBV5-1; CDR3 protein: CASSLGSGLHTEAFF; CDR3 DNA: TGCGCCAGCAGCTTGGGTTCAGGTCTACACACTGAAGCTTTCTTT
J gene: TRBJ2-6; D gene: NA; clone size: NA; V gene: TRBV30; CDR3 protein: CAWSVGDSGANVLTF; CDR3 DNA: TGTGCCTGGAGTGTAGGGGACTCTGGGGCCAACGTCCTGACTTTC
J gene: TRBJ2-1; D gene: NA; clone size: few; V gene: TRBV28; CDR3 protein: CASSTGVYNEQFF; CDR3 DNA: TGTGCCAGCAGCACTGGAGTTTACAATGAGCAGTTCTTC
J gene: TRBJ2-1; D gene: TRBD2; clone size: NA; V gene: TRBV11-3; CDR3 protein: CASSRTSGSDEQFF; CDR3 DNA: TGTGCCAGCAGTCGAACTAGCGGGAGCGACGAGCAGTTCTTC
J gene: TRBJ2-7; D gene: NA; clone size: NA; V gene: TRBV18; CDR3 protein: CASSIPGSRGYEQYF; CDR3 DNA: TGTGCCAGCTCAATACCGGGATCCAGAGGATACGAGCAGTACTTC
J gene: TRBJ1-4; D gene: NA; clone size: NA; V gene: TRBV30; CDR3 protein: CAWSGVEVEKLFF; CDR3 DNA: TGTGCCTGGAGTGGGGTTGAGGTTGAAAAACTGTTTTTT
J gene: TRBJ1-2; D gene: NA; clone size: NA; V gene: TRBV27; CDR3 protein: CASSSGPYGYTF; CDR3 DNA: TGTGCCAGCAGTTCAGGCCCTTATGGCTACACCTTC
J gene: TRBJ2-3; D gene: NA; clone size: once; V gene: TRBV19; CDR3 protein: CASLGGGSPPDTQYF; CDR3 DNA: TGTGCCAGCCTTGGGGGCGGGAGCCCCCCAGATACGCAGTATTTT
J gene: TRBJ1-3; D gene: NA; clone size: NA; V gene: TRBV15; CDR3 protein: CATSRRSGFYGNTIYF; CDR3 DNA: TGTGCCACCAGCAGACGCTCAGGGTTCTATGGAAACACCATATATTTT
J gene: TRBJ1-2; D gene: NA; clone size: NA; V gene: TRBV5-4; CDR3 protein: CASSLDRERSYTF; CDR3 DNA: TGTGCCAGCAGCTTGGACAGGGAGAGATCCTACACCTTC
J gene: TRBJ1-2; D gene: NA; clone size: few; V gene: TRBV2; CDR3 protein: CASSEELGAGYGYTF; CDR3 DNA: TGTGCCAGCAGTGAAGAACTGGGGGCGGGCTATGGCTACACCTTC
J gene: TRBJ1-4; D gene: TRBD1; clone size: once; V gene: TRBV10-3; CDR3 protein: CAISESRTGREKLFF; CDR3 DNA: TGTGCCATCAGTGAGTCTAGGACAGGGCGGGAAAAACTGTTTTTT
J gene: TRBJ2-7; D gene: NA; clone size: NA; V gene: TRBV7-9; CDR3 protein: CASSLILGADEQYF; CDR3 DNA: TGTGCCAGCAGCTTAATCCTGGGGGCCGACGAGCAGTACTTC
J gene: TRBJ2-7; D gene: NA; clone size: NA; V gene: TRBV5-1; CDR3 protein: CASSFTFAYEQYF; CDR3 DNA: TGCGCCAGCAGCTTTACTTTCGCCTACGAGCAGTACTTC
J gene: TRBJ2-2; D gene: NA; clone size: few; V gene: TRBV23-1; CDR3 protein: CASSQWRVPLGKAGELFF; CDR3 DNA: TGCGCCAGCAGTCAGTGGCGAGTGCCCTTGGGCAAGGCCGGGGAGCTGTTTTTT
J gene: TRBJ1-5; D gene: NA; clone size: once; V gene: TRBV28; CDR3 protein: CASSLYPDRRPEGNQPQHF; CDR3 DNA: TGTGCCAGCAGTTTATATCCCGACAGGCGGCCAGAAGGCAATCAGCCCCAGCATTTT
J gene: TRBJ1-2; D gene: TRBD1; clone size: NA; V gene: TRBV19; CDR3 protein: CASSIGDRGQFGYTF; CDR3 DNA: TGTGCCAGTAGTATAGGTGACAGGGGGCAATTCGGCTACACCTTC
J gene: TRBJ2-1; D gene: NA; clone size: large; V gene: TRBV13; CDR3 protein: CASSPPGEQFF; CDR3 DNA: TGTGCCAGCAGCCCCCCGGGGGAGCAGTTCTTC
J gene: TRBJ2-1; D gene: TRBD2; clone size: NA; V gene: TRBV5-1; CDR3 protein: CASSLTLALVDEQFF; CDR3 DNA: TGCGCCAGCAGCTTAACACTAGCGTTAGTCGATGAGCAGTTCTTC
J gene: TRBJ2-1; D gene: TRBD2; clone size: NA; V gene: TRBV4-1; CDR3 protein: CASSQGLLAADNEQFF; CDR3 DNA: TGCGCCAGCAGCCAAGGGTTGCTAGCGGCGGACAATGAGCAGTTCTTC
J gene: TRBJ1-5; D gene: NA; clone size: once; V gene: TRBV7-2; CDR3 protein: CASSQLNQPQHF; CDR3 DNA: TGTGCCAGCAGCCAGTTGAATCAGCCCCAGCATTTT
J gene: TRBJ2-1; D gene: NA; clone size: few; V gene: TRBV29-1; CDR3 protein: CSVGRPGDAGMDEQFF; CDR3 DNA: TGCAGCGTTGGTCGACCAGGGGATGCGGGTATGGATGAGCAGTTCTTC
J gene: TRBJ1-3; D gene: TRBD1; clone size: NA; V gene: TRBV9; CDR3 protein: CASSAGTGAGNTIYF; CDR3 DNA: TGTGCCAGCAGCGCCGGGACAGGGGCTGGAAACACCATATATTTT
J gene: TRBJ1-1; D gene: NA; clone size: NA; V gene: TRBV30; CDR3 protein: CAWSERVTEAFF; CDR3 DNA: TGTGCCTGGAGTGAGAGGGTAACTGAAGCTTTCTTT
J gene: TRBJ1-4; D gene: TRBD1; clone size: NA; V gene: TRBV2; CDR3 protein: CASQGVAATNEKLFF; CDR3 DNA: TGTGCCAGCCAGGGGGTGGCGGCAACTAATGAAAAACTGTTTTTT
J gene: TRBJ1-1; D gene: NA; clone size: NA; V gene: TRBV10-3; CDR3 protein: CATDPGGYTEAFF; CDR3 DNA: TGTGCCACCGATCCGGGGGGATACACTGAAGCTTTCTTT
J gene: TRBJ2-3; D gene: TRBD1; clone size: NA; V gene: TRBV27; CDR3 protein: CASSLNPGQPTDTQYF; CDR3 DNA: TGTGCCAGCAGTTTAAACCCGGGACAGCCCACAGATACGCAGTATTTT